The subject of this entry is one TCR beta chain. This record comes from a study of blood T cell repertoires in COVID-19. Study context: Some COVID-19 samples were acute and others convalescent; all came from the United States, Italy and Spain. In each case, the material was cDNA or gDNA derived from T cells, B-cell-depleted T cells, or PBMCs.

Per the original methods: Using reference gene primer amplification, nucleated cell counts were estimated. The method was immunoSEQ multiplex PCR; TCRdb's version includes in-frame clones alone and lacks a portion of them. That table is the source of V, J and clone size, and D and trimming were worked out from the DNA. The table lists roughly 100,000 clones, about 75% of them singletons. The receptor's source is a woman in her sixties or seventies with acute or convalescent COVID-19. Sequencing was done on a sample of peripheral blood.

CDR3 nucleotides: TGTGCCAGCAGACTGGCGGGAAATGAAAAACTGTTTTTT. Its translation is CASRLAGNEKLFF. The rearrangement links TRBV27 to TRBJ1-4; D unclear. The V end was cut by 6 bases, the J end by 5 bases, with 10 bases between. Germline V gives CDR1 MNHEY, CDR2 SMNVEV (reference sequence). CDR3 length: 13 amino acids. The variable domain in full, completed from reference TRBV27 and TRBJ1-4, reads EAQVTQNPRYLITVTGKKLTVTCSQNMNHEYMSWYRQDPGLGLRQIYYSMNVEVTDKGDVPEGYKVSRKEKRNFPLILESPSPNQTSLYFCASRLAGNEKLFFGSGTQLSVL.